This T cell receptor beta chain was retrieved from a study of blood T cell repertoires in COVID-19. The V gene lost 0 bases and the J gene lost 6 bases, with 12 bases spanning the gap. There are 15 residues in the CDR3. Germline V gene data show CDR1 as SGHTA and CDR2 as FQGNSA. Repertoires were generated with immunoSEQ multiplex PCR, while TCRdb's copy carries only in-frame clones and drops some. The sample includes 200,000 to 300,000 clones, around 88% of them seen just once. This sequence originates from a man younger than 40 with active or convalescent COVID-19. The chain carries TRBV7-2 and TRBJ1-5; TRBD1 might be the D (6 bases). Sequencing input: peripheral blood. The CDR3 sequence: CASSLALQGRQPQHF. CDR3 nucleotide sequence: TGTGCCAGCAGCTTAGCGCTACAGGGACGTCAGCCCCAGCATTTT. Combining the CDR3 with reference TRBV7-2 and TRBJ1-5 gives the whole variable domain GAGVSQSPSNKVTEKGKDVELRCDPISGHTALYWYRQSLGQGLEFLIYFQGNSAPDKSGLPSDRFSAERTGGSVSTLTIQRTQQEDSAVYLCASSLALQGRQPQHFGDGTRLSIL.